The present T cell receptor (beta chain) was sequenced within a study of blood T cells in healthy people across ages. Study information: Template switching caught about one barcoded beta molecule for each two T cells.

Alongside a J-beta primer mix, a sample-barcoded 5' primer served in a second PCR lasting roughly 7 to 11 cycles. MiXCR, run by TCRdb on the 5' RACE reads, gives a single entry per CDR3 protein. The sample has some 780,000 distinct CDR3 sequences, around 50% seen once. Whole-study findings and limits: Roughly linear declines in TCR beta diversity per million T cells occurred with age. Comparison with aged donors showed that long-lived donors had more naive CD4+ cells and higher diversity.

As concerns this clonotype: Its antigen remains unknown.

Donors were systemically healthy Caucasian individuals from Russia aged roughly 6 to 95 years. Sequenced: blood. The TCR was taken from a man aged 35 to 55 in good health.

In DNA form, the CDR3 reads TGTGCCAGCAGCTTATCCCTGGCTGCGGTCCAAGAGACCCAGTACTTC. This sequence encodes CASSLSLAAVQETQYF. The J gene is TRBJ2-5, the V gene TRBV7-2; D not resolved. Germline values: CDR1 SGHTA, CDR2 FQGNSA. V was clipped by 2 bases and J by 1 base, with 14 bases between them. The length of the CDR3 is 16 residues.